These 2 T cell receptor beta chains came from one sample sequenced in a study of T cell responses to AZD1222 COVID-19 vaccine. Libraries were prepared by immunoSEQ multiplex PCR; TCRdb keeps only in-frame clonotypes and omits some of them. The table has tens of thousands of clones, approximately 80% seen once; the top ten hold about 20%. Sequences were derived from peripheral blood, sampled on day 0 of AZD1222 vaccination. Receptor source: an adult in good health.

The gene calls are TRBV19 and TRBJ1-1; 7 nucleotides line up with TRBD1. Germline V lookup: CDR1 LNHDA, CDR2 SQIVND (reference sequence). This CDR3 has 15 residues. The J segment lost 4 bases and the V segment lost 6 bases, leaving 11 bases of the junction unmatched. The CDR3 nucleotides read TGTGCCAGTAGGTCCCCTGGACAGGTGGTCACTGAAGCTTTCTTT. It codes for CASRSPGQVVTEAFF.

This clone was seen more than once but under ten times. This chain connects TRBV7-2 to TRBJ1-1; D call uncertain. V lost 2 bases to trimming and J lost 2 bases, with 15 bases between them. Per the germline V gene, CDR1 is SGHTA and CDR2 is FQGNSA. This CDR3 spans 16 amino acids. CDR3: CASSLQSSIPNTEAFF. Here the CDR3 DNA reads TGTGCCAGCAGCTTACAGTCGAGCATCCCTAACACTGAAGCTTTCTTT.